Listed below are T cell receptor beta chains from one sample, sequenced in a study of T cells in Graves' hyperthyroidism and ophthalmopathy. Via MiXCR, TCRdb re-called the multiplex PCR reads, giving one row per CDR3 protein. The data contain 350,000 to 400,000 distinct CDR3 sequences, about a fifth of them singletons. Sequencing input: blood. The source of these receptors is a woman under 30 with Graves' hyperthyroidism. CDR3s include the opening cysteine and the closing phenylalanine or tryptophan. Each record gives: V gene, J gene, clone size, D gene, CDR3 DNA, CDR3 protein. The D gene is left open where the match is weak. Only some rows state a clone size, as once, few, many or a class for expanded clones.

V: TRBV6-5; J: TRBJ1-2; size: many; D: NA; DNA: TGTGCCAGCAGTTACCTTACAGAAGATGGCTACACCTTC; CDR3: CASSYLTEDGYTF
V: TRBV12-3/TRBV12-4; J: TRBJ2-5; size: many; D: NA; DNA: TGTGCCAGCAGTTTTCTAGCCGGAGAAGAGACCCAGTACTTC; CDR3: CASSFLAGEETQYF
V: TRBV11-2; J: TRBJ2-7; size: many; D: NA; DNA: TGTGCCAGCAGACATTTGGGCGGCGCAGGCGACTACTTC; CDR3: CASRHLGGAGDYF
V: TRBV6-5; J: TRBJ2-7; size: many; D: TRBD2; DNA: TGTGCCAGCAGTTACACTAGCGGGGGGCTTTCCTACGAGCAGTACTTC; CDR3: CASSYTSGGLSYEQYF
V: TRBV11-2; J: TRBJ2-7; size: many; D: TRBD2; DNA: TGTGCCAGCAGCTCCTCTCCCGGGACTAGGGCCTACGAGCAGTACTTC; CDR3: CASSSSPGTRAYEQYF
V: TRBV20-1; J: TRBJ2-7; size: many; D: TRBD2; DNA: TGCAGTGCTTTAAGACTAGCGGGGGCCTACGAGCAGTACTTC; CDR3: CSALRLAGAYEQYF
V: TRBV30; J: TRBJ2-5; size: many; D: NA; DNA: TGTGCCTGGACTCGCAGGGCGGAGACCCAGTACTTC; CDR3: CAWTRRAETQYF
V: TRBV10-2; J: TRBJ1-5; size: many; D: NA; DNA: TGCGCCAGCAGGAAGTTCGGCAATCAGCCCCAGCATTTT; CDR3: CASRKFGNQPQHF
V: TRBV6-1; J: TRBJ2-7; size: many; D: TRBD2; DNA: TGTGCCAGCAGTCCAGCGGGGGGACGGAGCTACGAGCAGTACTTC; CDR3: CASSPAGGRSYEQYF
V: TRBV2; J: TRBJ1-2; size: many; D: TRBD1; DNA: TGTGCCAGCAGTGAAACGGGGACAGCTTATGGCTACACCTTC; CDR3: CASSETGTAYGYTF
V: TRBV6-5; J: TRBJ2-7; size: many; D: NA; DNA: TGTGCCAGCAGTCCATTCGATCTAGGCCTTTACGAGCAGTACTTC; CDR3: CASSPFDLGLYEQYF
V: TRBV12-3/TRBV12-4; J: TRBJ1-5; size: few; D: NA; DNA: TGTGCCAGCACCCGTGGGGGGGCTCAGCCCCAGCATTTT; CDR3: CASTRGGAQPQHF
V: TRBV5-5; J: TRBJ1-1; size: many; D: NA; DNA: TGTGCCAGCAGCTCTCACCCCCCGAGGGCCCGGGGTGAAGCTTTCTTT; CDR3: CASSSHPPRARGEAFF
V: TRBV11-1; J: TRBJ2-7; size: many; D: NA; DNA: TGTGCCAGCAGCTTCAAGGGGGGCCCCTTCTCCTACGAGCAGTACTTC; CDR3: CASSFKGGPFSYEQYF
V: TRBV6-5; J: TRBJ2-7; size: NA; D: NA; DNA: TGTGCCAGCAGTTACTCGACGGGTTCTTCCTACGAGCAGTACTTC; CDR3: CASSYSTGSSYEQYF
V: TRBV30; J: TRBJ2-7; size: NA; D: TRBD1; DNA: TGTGCCTGGAGGGGACAGGGCTACGAGCAGTACTTC; CDR3: CAWRGQGYEQYF
V: TRBV3-1; J: TRBJ2-7; size: many; D: TRBD2; DNA: TGTGCCAGCAGCTCACTAGCGGGGGGGAACGAGCAGTACTTC; CDR3: CASSSLAGGNEQYF
V: TRBV12-3/TRBV12-4; J: TRBJ2-7; size: many; D: NA; DNA: TGTGCCAGCAGCCCCCTGGGTGTGTCCTACGAGCAGTACTTC; CDR3: CASSPLGVSYEQYF
V: TRBV20-1; J: TRBJ1-5; size: many; D: NA; DNA: TGCAGTGCTAGTTTAGGGGACCGTAATCAGCCCCAGCATTTT; CDR3: CSASLGDRNQPQHF
V: TRBV29-1; J: TRBJ2-7; size: many; D: TRBD2; DNA: TGCAGCGTTGTACTAGCGGGGGCGAACTCCTACGAGCAGTACTTC; CDR3: CSVVLAGANSYEQYF
V: TRBV7-6; J: TRBJ2-1; size: many; D: NA; DNA: TGTGCCAGCAGCCTCAGTAACAGGGCCAATGAGCAGTTCTTC; CDR3: CASSLSNRANEQFF
V: TRBV6-2/TRBV6-3; J: TRBJ2-2; size: many; D: NA; DNA: TGTGCCAGCAGTTACGTCGTCGGAGGTGCGAACACCGGGGAGCTGTTTTTT; CDR3: CASSYVVGGANTGELFF
V: TRBV20-1; J: TRBJ1-2; size: many; D: NA; DNA: TGCAGTGCTAGGACGGACAGAAGGCCTGCCCATGGCTACACCTTC; CDR3: CSARTDRRPAHGYTF
V: TRBV12-3/TRBV12-4; J: TRBJ1-2; size: many; D: NA; DNA: TGTGCCAGCAGTTTCCACAGAGCGAACTATGGCTACACCTTC; CDR3: CASSFHRANYGYTF
V: TRBV2; J: TRBJ1-6; size: many; D: TRBD1; DNA: TGTGCCAGCACCGGTCCGGGACAGGGGTATTCACCCCTCCACTTT; CDR3: CASTGPGQGYSPLHF
V: TRBV6-5; J: TRBJ1-1; size: many; D: TRBD1; DNA: TGTGCCAGCACCGGGACAGGGGACACTGAAGCTTTCTTT; CDR3: CASTGTGDTEAFF
V: TRBV2; J: TRBJ1-5; size: many; D: NA; DNA: TGTGCCAGCAGTGAAGGGTCTGTTGAACAGCCCCAGCATTTT; CDR3: CASSEGSVEQPQHF
V: TRBV3-1; J: TRBJ1-1; size: NA; D: TRBD1; DNA: TGTGCCAGCAGCGACGGGACAGCACATGATGCTTTCTTT; CDR3: CASSDGTAHDAFF
V: TRBV5-6; J: TRBJ2-6; size: many; D: NA; DNA: TGTGCCAGCAGCCTTTTAGGAGCTAGCTCTGGGGCCAACGTCCTGACTTTC; CDR3: CASSLLGASSGANVLTF
V: TRBV11-2; J: TRBJ1-1; size: NA; D: NA; DNA: TGTGCCAGCAGCAGATGGACGCTAATGGACAGCCCTAAGGAAGCTTTCTTT; CDR3: CASSRWTLMDSPKEAFF
V: TRBV6-5; J: TRBJ1-5; size: once; D: NA; DNA: TGTGCCAGCAGTTCAGGGGCAGAGAGCAATCAGCCCCAGCATTTT; CDR3: CASSSGAESNQPQHF
V: TRBV4-1; J: TRBJ1-1; size: NA; D: NA; DNA: TGCGCCAGCAGCCAAGATTTAGCCCAGGAGGAAGCTTTCTTT; CDR3: CASSQDLAQEEAFF
V: TRBV6-2/TRBV6-3; J: TRBJ1-1; size: NA; D: TRBD1; DNA: TGTGCCAGCAAACAGGGGAATCGCAACACTGAAGCTTTCTTT; CDR3: CASKQGNRNTEAFF
V: TRBV2; J: TRBJ1-1; size: many; D: NA; DNA: TGTGCCAGCAACACAGGGAGGAACACTGAAGCTTTCTTT; CDR3: CASNTGRNTEAFF
V: TRBV6-1; J: TRBJ1-2; size: NA; D: TRBD1; DNA: TGTGCCAGCAGGACCGGGACAGCTAACTATGGCTACACCTTC; CDR3: CASRTGTANYGYTF
V: TRBV4-1; J: TRBJ2-7; size: NA; D: TRBD2; DNA: TGCGCCAGCAGCCAAGATCCCCGGGGGGGTAGCTCCTACGAGCAGTACTTC; CDR3: CASSQDPRGGSSYEQYF
V: TRBV12-3/TRBV12-4; J: TRBJ2-7; size: many; D: NA; DNA: TGTGCCAGCACCCAAGGGGGATCCTACGAGCAGTACTTC; CDR3: CASTQGGSYEQYF
V: TRBV12-3/TRBV12-4; J: TRBJ1-1; size: many; D: NA; DNA: TGTGCCAGCAGTTCGAGAAACGGAGCTTTCTTT; CDR3: CASSSRNGAFF
V: TRBV28; J: TRBJ2-5; size: NA; D: NA; DNA: TGTGCCAGCAGCGATGGCGTGGGGACCCAAGAGACCCAGTACTTC; CDR3: CASSDGVGTQETQYF
V: TRBV11-2; J: TRBJ2-1; size: few; D: NA; DNA: TGTGCCAGCAGCTTGAGAAATGAGCAGTTCTTC; CDR3: CASSLRNEQFF
V: TRBV12-3/TRBV12-4; J: TRBJ1-2; size: many; D: TRBD1; DNA: TGTGCCAGCAGTTCCAACAGGGGAACTGTCTCGTTGGGCTACACCTTC; CDR3: CASSSNRGTVSLGYTF
V: TRBV30; J: TRBJ1-2; size: many; D: NA; DNA: TGTGCCTGGAGCTCGTTGATAGCTCCATCTTCCTATGGCTACACCTTC; CDR3: CAWSSLIAPSSYGYTF
V: TRBV5-1; J: TRBJ1-1; size: NA; D: NA; DNA: TGCGCCAGCAGCCCCTGGACGGAAAACACTGAAGCTTTCTTT; CDR3: CASSPWTENTEAFF
V: TRBV28; J: TRBJ2-7; size: NA; D: NA; DNA: TGTGCCAGCAGTTTGGCCGGGCGGGCACACGAGCAGTACTTC; CDR3: CASSLAGRAHEQYF
V: TRBV12-3/TRBV12-4; J: TRBJ1-5; size: many; D: NA; DNA: TGTGCCAGCAGTATCAGGCCCCGGCCCCAGCATTTT; CDR3: CASSIRPRPQHF
V: TRBV15; J: TRBJ1-1; size: NA; D: NA; DNA: TGTGCCACCAGCAGAGATATTATGGGGACTGAAGCTTTCTTT; CDR3: CATSRDIMGTEAFF
V: TRBV28; J: TRBJ1-5; size: NA; D: NA; DNA: TGTGCCAGCAGTTTCCTCGAGCGGCCTGGTCAGCCCCAGCATTTT; CDR3: CASSFLERPGQPQHF
V: TRBV6-1; J: TRBJ2-2; size: many; D: TRBD2; DNA: TGTGCCAGCAGGACTGGACTAGCGGGCGGGGAGCTGTTTTTT; CDR3: CASRTGLAGGELFF